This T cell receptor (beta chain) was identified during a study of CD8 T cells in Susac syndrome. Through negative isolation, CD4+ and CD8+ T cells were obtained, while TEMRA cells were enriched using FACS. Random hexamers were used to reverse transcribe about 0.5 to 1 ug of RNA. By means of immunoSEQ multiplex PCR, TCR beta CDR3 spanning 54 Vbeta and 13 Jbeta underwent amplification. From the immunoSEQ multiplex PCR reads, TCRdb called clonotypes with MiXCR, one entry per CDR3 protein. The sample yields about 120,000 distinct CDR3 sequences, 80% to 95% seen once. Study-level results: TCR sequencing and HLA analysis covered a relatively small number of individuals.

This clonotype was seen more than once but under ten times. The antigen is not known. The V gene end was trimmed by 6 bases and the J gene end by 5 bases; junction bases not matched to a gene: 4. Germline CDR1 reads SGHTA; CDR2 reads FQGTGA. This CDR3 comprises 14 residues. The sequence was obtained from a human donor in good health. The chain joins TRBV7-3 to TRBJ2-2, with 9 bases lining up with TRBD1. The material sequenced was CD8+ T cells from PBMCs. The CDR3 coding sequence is TGTGCCAGCAGGCGGGGACAGGGTACCGGGGAGCTGTTTTTT. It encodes CASRRGQGTGELFF.